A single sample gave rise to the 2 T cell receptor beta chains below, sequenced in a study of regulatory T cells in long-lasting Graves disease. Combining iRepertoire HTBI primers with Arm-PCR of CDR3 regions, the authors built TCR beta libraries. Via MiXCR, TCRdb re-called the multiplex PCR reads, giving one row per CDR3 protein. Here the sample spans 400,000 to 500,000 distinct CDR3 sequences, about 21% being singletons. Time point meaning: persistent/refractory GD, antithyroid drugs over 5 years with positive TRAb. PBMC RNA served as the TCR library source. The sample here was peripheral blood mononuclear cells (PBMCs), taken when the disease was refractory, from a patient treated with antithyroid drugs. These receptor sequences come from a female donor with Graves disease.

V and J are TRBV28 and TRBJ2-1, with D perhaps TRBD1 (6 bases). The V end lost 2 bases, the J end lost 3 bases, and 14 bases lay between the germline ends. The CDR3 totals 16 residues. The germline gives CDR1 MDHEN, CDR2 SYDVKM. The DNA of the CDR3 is TGTGCCAGCAGTTTAATTTCAGGGGCGCACTACAATGAGCAGTTCTTC. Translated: CASSLISGAHYNEQFF.

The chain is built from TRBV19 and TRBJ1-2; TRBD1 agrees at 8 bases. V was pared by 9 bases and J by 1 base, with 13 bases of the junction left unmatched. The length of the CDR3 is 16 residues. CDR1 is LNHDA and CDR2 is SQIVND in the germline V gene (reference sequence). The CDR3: CASKPAGQGDNYGYTF. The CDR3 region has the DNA TGTGCCAGCAAACCAGCTGGACAGGGAGATAACTATGGCTACACCTTC.